This T cell receptor beta chain was identified in a study of neurological immune-mediated disorders. This clonotype was counted at least ten times. The output of every sequencing run, over 190 million TCR-beta sequences, came from 15-18 subjects. MiXCR, run by TCRdb on the 5' RACE reads, gives a single entry per CDR3 protein. This repertoire shows fewer than 35,000 distinct CDR3 sequences, about 3.5% found once; its top ten account for more than 6%. This CDR3 spans 15 amino acids. The V end lost 7 bases, the J end lost 2 bases, and 16 bases lay between the germline ends. In germline, CDR1 is MNHEY, CDR2 SVGEGT.

The sample taken for sequencing was PBMCs. This TCR came from a woman in her 30s with multiple sclerosis. The chain is built from TRBV6-2 or TRBV6-3 and TRBJ2-3; D perhaps matches TRBD2 (5 bases). DNA for the CDR3: TGTGCCAGCAACGACCGGACTCACAACACAGATACGCAGTATTTT. Translating it yields CASNDRTHNTDTQYF.